What follows are 32 T cell receptor beta chains derived from one specimen sequenced in a study of shared clonotypes between healthy human individuals. The protocol was immunoSEQ multiplex PCR, while the TCRdb copy is restricted to in-frame clones and leaves out a portion. The sample contains roughly 2,500,000 clones, over 85% of which appear only once. The sample consisted of naive CD4+ T cells from PBMCs. Subset indicated: CD45RA+ positively selected. The receptors were sampled from a man younger than 35 in good health. Some clones in this sample may be carry-over from other donors' samples.

The rearrangement links TRBV10-1 to TRBJ2-1; D possibly uses TRBD1 or TRBD2 (5 bases each). Trimming stripped 5 bases from V and 0 bases from J, with 8 bases between. CDR3 length: 14 residues. The V gene's germline CDR1 is WNHNN and CDR2 SYGVQD (reference sequence). CDR3 DNA: TGCGCCAGCAGTCGGGGCATCTCCTACAATGAGCAGTTCTTC. Protein product: CASSRGISYNEQFF.

The chain is built from TRBV30 and TRBJ2-7; D ambiguous. Germline V CDR1 and CDR2: GTSNPN, SVGIG (reference sequence). The V gene lost 1 base and the J gene lost 5 bases, with 12 bases spanning the gap. This CDR3 is built from 13 residues. The CDR3: CAWSGTPRNEQYF. The CDR3, as DNA: TGTGCCTGGAGTGGGACGCCGAGGAACGAGCAGTACTTC.

This clone was recorded once. This chain joins TRBV28 and TRBJ1-5; a possible D gene is TRBD1 (5 bases). V was trimmed by 2 bases and J by 0 bases, leaving 14 bases between them. In germline, CDR1 is MDHEN, CDR2 SYDVKM. The CDR3 runs to 17 residues. This CDR3 is CASSLGAGPYSNQPQHF. CDR3 bases: TGTGCCAGCAGTTTAGGGGCCGGCCCTTATAGCAATCAGCCCCAGCATTTT.

This chain connects TRBV27 to TRBJ1-1; no reliable D call. The CDR3 is made up of 13 amino acids. The germline V and J ends were trimmed by 2 bases and 10 bases, with 14 bases remaining between them. The germline CDR1 and CDR2 sequences are MNHEY and SMNVEV (reference sequence). CDR3 coding DNA: TGTGCCAGCAGTTTAAGAGTTTTGCAGGTAGCTTTCTTT. Translation: CASSLRVLQVAFF.

DNA for the CDR3: TGTGCCAGCAGCGTAGACGTCTCTGGAAACACCATATATTTT. Its translation is CASSVDVSGNTIYF. The chain has TRBV9 and TRBJ1-3; no reliable D call. CDR3 length equals 14 residues. Germline lookup yields CDR1 SGDLS and CDR2 YYNGEE. Trimming removed 0 bases at V and 0 bases at J, with 4 bases between.

This clone was counted a single time. The chain is built from TRBV9 and TRBJ2-4, with TRBD2 matching 9 bases. Germline V gene sequence: CDR1 SGDLS, CDR2 YYNGEE. This CDR3 contains 16 residues. Trimming removed 6 bases from V and 9 bases from J; junction bases left unmatched: 16. CDR3 nucleotides: TGTGCCAGCAACAACCTTCTGTCGAAACTAGCGGGCATTCAGTACTTC. This codes for CASNNLLSKLAGIQYF.

The V gene is TRBV19, the J gene TRBJ1-5; 8 nucleotides align to TRBD1. Germline CDR1 is LNHDA and CDR2 is SQIVND (reference sequence). V dropped 6 bases and J dropped 0; count of bases not matched to a gene: 4. The CDR3 is 15 residues long. In DNA, the CDR3 is TGTGCCAGTAGGCAGGGACAGGTTAGCAATCAGCCCCAGCATTTT. It codes for CASRQGQVSNQPQHF.

The chain carries TRBV7-2 and TRBJ1-1; a weak D match, TRBD1 (6 bases). The CDR3 covers 14 residues. Trimming left V 5 bases short and J 1 base short, with 11 bases between. The germline gives CDR1 SGHTA, CDR2 FQGNSA. CDR3 in DNA: TGTGCCAGCAGCCAAAACAGGGCGAACACTGAAGCTTTCTTT. Protein product: CASSQNRANTEAFF.

The rearrangement links TRBV28 to TRBJ2-3; 7 nucleotides agree with TRBD1. The CDR3 sequence is 16 residues long. Germline loops: CDR1 MDHEN, CDR2 SYDVKM. V dropped 3 bases and J dropped 4; count of bases not matched to a gene: 10. The CDR3 DNA is TGTGCCAGCAGTTTCTCATCTCTGACAGGGTCAGATACGCAGTATTTT. Translation gives CASSFSSLTGSDTQYF.

The gene calls are TRBV5-1 and TRBJ2-1; 8 nucleotides align to TRBD2. The germline gives CDR1 SGHRS, CDR2 YFSETQ. V trimming: 0 bases; J trimming: 3 bases; junction bases outside the gene matches: 5. The CDR3 runs to 16 residues. The CDR3 nucleotides are TGCGCCAGCAGCTTGGGATTCAGCGGGAGCTACAATGAGCAGTTCTTC. Translating it yields CASSLGFSGSYNEQFF.

V is TRBV9 and J is TRBJ2-5; D ambiguous. Trimming left V 0 bases short and J 1 base short, with 7 bases between. This CDR3 comprises 14 residues. Germline V gene data show CDR1 as SGDLS and CDR2 as YYNGEE. CDR3 bases: TGTGCCAGCAGCGTAGGGCCGGCCCAAGAGACCCAGTACTTC. Translated, it gives CASSVGPAQETQYF.

The chain couples TRBV2 to TRBJ2-2; D assignment may be TRBD1 or TRBD2 (5 bases each). The V gene's germline CDR1 is SNHLY and CDR2 FYNNEI. V was clipped by 6 bases and J by 8 bases, with 13 bases between them. This CDR3 spans 13 amino acids. This CDR3 reads CASRSGPAGELFF. The CDR3 DNA reads as TGTGCCAGCAGATCGGGACCAGCTGGGGAGCTGTTTTTT.

The chain carries TRBV9 and TRBJ1-1, with 11 positions matching TRBD1. The CDR3 length is 16 residues. The ends lost 3 bases at V and 4 bases at J; junction bases unmatched: 8. Looked up from germline, CDR1 is SGDLS and CDR2 is YYNGEE. CDR3 loop: CASSAGTGGVGTEAFF. CDR3 nucleotides: TGTGCCAGCAGCGCCGGGACAGGGGGTGTAGGCACTGAAGCTTTCTTT.

The chain carries TRBV6-6 and TRBJ1-5; D gene ambiguous. From germline, CDR1 is MNHNY and CDR2 SVGAGI (reference sequence). Trimming cost V 6 bases and J 6 bases, with 9 bases left between them. The CDR3 contains 12 residues. The CDR3 region is CASSPNTQPQHF. CDR3 sequence (DNA): TGTGCCAGCAGCCCCAATACTCAGCCCCAGCATTTT.

Details on this clone: Other nucleotide sequences from this sample produce the same CDR3. The chain couples TRBV5-1 to TRBJ2-5, with 7 bases aligning to TRBD1. Per the germline V gene, CDR1 is SGHRS and CDR2 is YFSETQ. Germline trimming cut 0 bases from V and 4 bases from J; bases unmatched to any gene: 6. The CDR3 is made up of 15 amino acids. CDR3 DNA: TGCGCCAGCAGCTTGGGGACAGGTGGCGGAGAGACCCAGTACTTC. It is translated as CASSLGTGGGETQYF.

The chain recombines TRBV5-4 with TRBJ1-2; D may be TRBD1 (6 bases). Between the trimmed V and J ends, which lost 9 bases and 4 bases, there was a span of 16 bases. Germline CDR1 SGHNT, CDR2 YYREEE (reference sequence). The length of the CDR3 is 13 residues. The DNA for the CDR3 is TGTGCCACCCACTCGGGACAATTCTATGGCTACACCTTC. As protein: CATHSGQFYGYTF. Combining the CDR3 with reference TRBV5-4 and TRBJ1-2 gives the whole variable domain ETGVTQSPTHLIKTRGQQVTLRCSSQSGHNTVSWYQQALGQGPQFIFQYYREEENGRGNFPPRFSGLQFPNYSSELNVNALELDDSALYLCATHSGQFYGYTFGSGTRLTVV.

The genes are TRBV6-1 and TRBJ2-5; no definite D call. V lost 5 bases to trimming and J lost 5 bases, with 15 bases between them. The CDR3 contains 14 residues. The germline V gene has CDR1 MNHNS and CDR2 SASEGT. CDR3 nucleotides: TGTGCCAGCAGTTCACATGGGCCCGGGGAGACCCAGTACTTC. It yields the protein CASSSHGPGETQYF.

V is TRBV5-4 and J is TRBJ1-2; 7 nucleotides match TRBD1. V lost 0 bases and J lost 8; bases outside the gene matches: 7. The CDR3 runs to 14 residues. The germline gives CDR1 SGHNT, CDR2 YYREEE (reference sequence). The CDR3 coding sequence is TGTGCCAGCAGCTTGGAACAGGGGTCGAGGGGCTACACCTTC. This encodes CASSLEQGSRGYTF.

The rearrangement links TRBV7-8 to TRBJ2-5; TRBD2 might be the D (6 bases). In germline, CDR1 is SGHVS, CDR2 FQNEAQ. Between the trimmed V and J ends, which lost 5 bases and 2 bases, there was a span of 15 bases. This CDR3 region has 15 residues. The CDR3 nucleotides read TGTGCCAGCAGCCTTTCCGGGACTGGACAAGAGACCCAGTACTTC. Translated: CASSLSGTGQETQYF.

This chain joins TRBV2 and TRBJ2-1; 9 bases are a match to TRBD2. The CDR3 is 15 amino acids. With V trimmed by 6 bases and J by 0 bases, 3 bases remained unmatched. CDR1 and CDR2 from the germline V gene are SNHLY and FYNNEI. The CDR3 DNA follows: TGTGCCAGCAGACGTAGCGGGAGCTCCTACAATGAGCAGTTCTTC. As protein: CASRRSGSSYNEQFF.

The chain joins TRBV30 to TRBJ2-1; 8 nucleotides match TRBD2. From germline, CDR1 is GTSNPN and CDR2 SVGIG (reference sequence). Germline trimming cut 3 bases from V and 5 bases from J; bases unmatched to any gene: 9. CDR3 length: 15 residues. The CDR3 DNA reads as TGTGCCTGGAGCCTCGGGACTAGTTTGAACAATGAGCAGTTCTTC. Translation gives CAWSLGTSLNNEQFF.

As DNA, the CDR3 is TGTGCCAGCAGCTTAGCGCCCACAGGGGGAAAGAACGAGCAGTACTTC. It translates to CASSLAPTGGKNEQYF. The chain combines TRBV7-2 with TRBJ2-7; TRBD1 matches 8 bases. The CDR3 is 16 residues long. From germline, CDR1 is SGHTA and CDR2 FQGNSA. Unmatched junction bases numbered 9, after V lost 0 bases and J lost 5 bases.

The sample holds one count of this clone. The chain joins TRBV7-2 to TRBJ1-2; D unclear. Germline-derived CDR1 and CDR2 are SGHTA and FQGNSA. The CDR3 is 13 residues long. Trimming removed 1 base at V and 2 bases at J, with 5 bases between. CDR3 in DNA: TGTGCCAGCAGCTTAGACGGAAACTATGGCTACACCTTC. Amino acid sequence: CASSLDGNYGYTF. The full variable domain, in which reference TRBV7-2 and TRBJ1-2 provide the parts outside the CDR3, is GAGVSQSPSNKVTEKGKDVELRCDPISGHTALYWYRQSLGQGLEFLIYFQGNSAPDKSGLPSDRFSAERTGGSVSTLTIQRTQQEDSAVYLCASSLDGNYGYTFGSGTRLTVV.

V gene TRBV6-5 combines with J gene TRBJ1-5; D may be TRBD1 (5 bases). The CDR3 is made up of 16 amino acids. Germline CDR1 is MNHEY and CDR2 is SVGAGI. Trimming left V 2 bases short and J 1 base short, with 12 bases between. The chain's CDR3 is CASSYPRTGSNQPQHF. The CDR3 region has the DNA TGTGCCAGCAGTTACCCGCGTACAGGCAGCAATCAGCCCCAGCATTTT.

The chain employs TRBV10-1 and TRBJ2-1; 8 bases fit TRBD2. The CDR3 contains 15 residues. The germline gives CDR1 WNHNN, CDR2 SYGVQD (reference sequence). Trimming removed 4 bases from V and 4 bases from J; junction bases left unmatched: 6. Here the CDR3 reads CASSGAAGGYNEQFF. CDR3 bases: TGCGCCAGCAGTGGGGCGGCGGGAGGTTACAATGAGCAGTTCTTC.

The rearrangement joins TRBV6-1 to TRBJ2-6; no clear D gene. V was trimmed by 2 bases and J by 0 bases, leaving 2 bases between them. CDR3 length equals 14 residues. CDR1 and CDR2 from the germline V gene are MNHNS and SASEGT. The CDR3 DNA is TGTGCCAGCAGTGAAAGCTCTGGGGCCAACGTCCTGACTTTC. Protein: CASSESSGANVLTF.

The chain employs TRBV9 and TRBJ2-3; TRBD2 agrees at 7 bases. This CDR3 region has 14 residues. V shed 3 bases and J 4 bases; nucleotides not matched to a gene: 5. Germline assignment: CDR1 SGDLS and CDR2 YYNGEE. CDR3 amino acids: CASSEGGEADTQYF. Here the CDR3 DNA reads TGTGCCAGCAGCGAGGGAGGGGAGGCAGATACGCAGTATTTT. Combining the CDR3 with reference TRBV9 and TRBJ2-3 gives the whole variable domain DSGVTQTPKHLITATGQRVTLRCSPRSGDLSVYWYQQSLDQGLQFLIQYYNGEERAKGNILERFSAQQFPDLHSELNLSSLELGDSALYFCASSEGGEADTQYFGPGTRLTVL.

Note on this clone: Other DNA sequences in the sample encode the same CDR3. The V call is TRBV5-1, the J call TRBJ2-5, with TRBD1 as a possible D gene (5 bases). The CDR3 has 13 residues. The germline V and J ends were trimmed by 2 bases and 5 bases, with 10 bases remaining between them. From germline, CDR1 is SGHRS and CDR2 YFSETQ. CDR3 sequence: CASSLGASETQYF. In nucleotides, the CDR3 is TGCGCCAGCAGCTTAGGGGCTTCGGAGACCCAGTACTTC.

The V and J genes are TRBV28 and TRBJ2-1; weak D call: TRBD2 (5 bases). This CDR3 region has 13 residues. Per germline, CDR1 MDHEN and CDR2 SYDVKM. The germline V and J ends were trimmed by 1 base and 9 bases, with 10 bases remaining between them. The CDR3 DNA is TGTGCCAGCAGTTTATTCGCGGGTCCTGAGCAGTTCTTC. As protein: CASSLFAGPEQFF.

The gene calls are TRBV19 and TRBJ2-3; D is unresolved. The CDR3 totals 12 residues. CDR1 is LNHDA, CDR2 SQIVND, per germline (reference sequence). Between the trimmed V and J ends, which lost 7 bases and 8 bases, there was a span of 13 bases. CDR3 loop: CASTTYGSTQYF. CDR3 coding DNA: TGTGCCAGTACGACCTACGGAAGTACGCAGTATTTT.

This rearrangement joins TRBV30 to TRBJ2-7; weak D call: TRBD2 (7 bases). V shed 8 bases and J shed 3 bases, with 11 bases lying between them. Per germline, CDR1 GTSNPN and CDR2 SVGIG (reference sequence). The CDR3 covers 11 residues. DNA of the CDR3: TGTGCCGGGGGGGGCCACTACGAGCAGTACTTC. This sequence encodes CAGGGHYEQYF.

The J gene is TRBJ2-1, the V gene TRBV18, with D perhaps matching TRBD1 or TRBD2 (5 bases each). CDR3 length equals 14 residues. Germline V gene data show CDR1 as KGHSH and CDR2 as LQKENI. Trimming shortened V by 3 bases and J by 5 bases, and 11 bases separated the two germline ends. CDR3 amino acids: CASSPFGTDNEQFF. In DNA form, the CDR3 reads TGTGCCAGCTCACCCTTTGGGACCGACAATGAGCAGTTCTTC.